This T cell receptor (beta chain) was obtained from a study of response to subunit inactivated influenza vaccine. This clonotype occurred many times. Antigen: not known. Study-wide results and caveats: Few new T cells, the authors suggested, are recruited by each seasonal influenza vaccination.

Germline CDR1 reads SNHLY; CDR2 reads FYNNEI. CDR3 length: 15 amino acids. The germline V and J ends were trimmed by 4 bases and 0 bases, with 9 bases remaining between them. TCRdb processed the RT-PCR reads anew with MiXCR; each CDR3 protein has one entry. The data contain about 700,000 distinct CDR3 sequences, 14% of them singletons. This receptor was identified in a man aged 45-65 years who received an inactivated influenza vaccine. Source: PBMCs from blood, taken 14 to 15 days before vaccination. The J gene is TRBJ2-2, the V gene TRBV2, with TRBD2 as a possible D gene (7 bases). In DNA, the CDR3 is TGTGCCAGCAGTGGCGGGGGCCCGAACACCGGGGAGCTGTTTTTT. It specifies CASSGGGPNTGELFF. Combining the CDR3 with reference TRBV2 and TRBJ2-2 gives the whole variable domain EPEVTQTPSHQVTQMGQEVILRCVPISNHLYFYWYRQILGQKVEFLVSFYNNEISEKSEIFDDQFSVERPDGSNFTLKIRSTKLEDSAMYFCASSGGGPNTGELFFGEGSRLTVL.